This TCR beta chain was sequenced during a study of cytomegalovirus exposure and HLA in healthy donors. For the study at large: Falling in the Caucasian-associated ancestry cluster were 81% of approximately 410 genotyped donors.

Concerning this clone itself: Its target is unknown.

CDR1 is SGHNT and CDR2 is YENEEA in the germline V gene. The V segment lost 1 base and the J segment 4 bases; nucleotides outside the gene matches: 7. This CDR3 is 15 amino acids long. A multiplex PCR was run with 60 Vbeta primers and 13 Jbeta primers. Some clones are missing from TCRdb's copy, which holds only in-frame ones; the method was immunoSEQ multiplex PCR. The sample contains about 96,000 clones, 65% to 85% of which appear only once. Study-level findings and limits: Researchers left out some V segments, among them TRBV6-2 and TRBV6-3, as indistinguishable. Roughly uniform sequencing depth across donors was assumed, possibly incorrectly.

This clonotype was sampled from a woman aged 70-85 years in good health and CMV-seropositive. Sequenced input: PBMCs. The V call is TRBV11-3, the J call TRBJ2-7, with 7 bases fitting TRBD2. CDR3: CASSLGGGSRYEQYF. In DNA form, the CDR3 reads TGTGCCAGCAGCTTAGGCGGCGGGAGTAGATACGAGCAGTACTTC.